Shown below are 24 T cell receptor beta chains from a single sample sequenced in a study of shared clonotypes between healthy human individuals. Assay used: immunoSEQ multiplex PCR; TCRdb lists only in-frame clones, some missing. The sample carries roughly 510,000 clones, about 80% recorded once. The sample was PBMCs. The receptors here all came from a woman aged 40-49 years in good health. Some clones in this sample may be carry-over from other donors' samples.

The chain couples TRBV15 to TRBJ2-5; the match to TRBD2 covers 7 bases. The CDR3 runs 15 residues. The V and J ends lost 7 bases and 1 base, in that order; junction bases with no gene match: 9. Germline lookup yields CDR1 LNHNV and CDR2 YYDKDF (reference sequence). The CDR3 protein is CATNPTLATQETQYF. The CDR3 DNA reads as TGTGCCACCAACCCCACACTAGCGACCCAAGAGACCCAGTACTTC.

In nucleotides, the CDR3 is TGCGCCAGCAGCCAAGGCGGGCCCCGAAGCTTGGAGACCCAGTACTTC. It encodes CASSQGGPRSLETQYF. The chain recombines TRBV4-1 with TRBJ2-5, with a tentative D call TRBD2 (5 bases). This CDR3 is built from 16 residues. Germline V gives CDR1 MGHRA, CDR2 YSYEKL. V dropped 1 base and J dropped 5 bases, with 17 bases sitting between them.

V usage is TRBV2 and J usage is TRBJ2-7, with TRBD1 identical over 7 bases. This CDR3 spans 13 amino acids. V was pared by 5 bases and J by 5 bases, with 6 bases of the junction left unmatched. CDR1 is SNHLY, CDR2 FYNNEI, per germline. The CDR3 reads CASSLQGIHEQYF. As DNA, the CDR3 is TGTGCCAGCAGTTTACAGGGGATCCACGAGCAGTACTTC.

V usage is TRBV11-2 and J usage is TRBJ2-3, with D tentatively TRBD1 or TRBD2 (5 bases each). The ends were cut back, 0 bases at V and 11 bases at J, with 18 bases in the middle. From germline, CDR1 is SGHAT and CDR2 FQNNGV. CDR3 length equals 15 residues. CDR3 DNA: TGTGCCAGCAGCTTAGAAGAGGGACCAGGTCTCATGCAGTATTTT. Translation gives CASSLEEGPGLMQYF.

CDR3 region: CASSFGGTHEQYF. The CDR3 bases are TGTGCCAGCAGCTTTGGGGGTACGCACGAGCAGTACTTC. This sequence joins TRBV11-2 and TRBJ2-7; D tentatively fits TRBD1 or TRBD2 (5 bases each). CDR3 size: 13 residues. Trimming pared 3 bases from V and 5 bases from J, leaving 11 bases between. Germline V gives CDR1 SGHAT, CDR2 FQNNGV. Full variable domain (outside the CDR3, taken from reference TRBV11-2 and TRBJ2-7): EAGVAQSPRYKIIEKRQSVAFWCNPISGHATLYWYQQILGQGPKLLIQFQNNGVVDDSQLPKDRFSAERLKGVDSTLKIQPAKLEDSAVYLCASSFGGTHEQYFGPGTRLTVT.

The V gene is TRBV5-4, the J gene TRBJ2-7; 10 bases are a match to TRBD1. The V gene end was trimmed by 1 base and the J gene end by 9 bases; junction bases not matched to a gene: 16. Germline V gene lookup returns CDR1 SGHNT and CDR2 YYREEE (reference sequence). The CDR3 is made up of 17 amino acids. CDR3 bases: TGTGCCAGCAGCTTGTTGCCGCCCCGGGACAGGGGATACCCGCAGTACTTC. Amino acids: CASSLLPPRDRGYPQYF.

CDR3 residues: CASNRRAELNYGYTF. The CDR3 DNA follows: TGTGCCAGCAACCGCCGGGCCGAACTTAACTATGGCTACACCTTC. The chain employs TRBV6-5 and TRBJ1-2; D uncertain. The V and J ends lost 7 bases and 1 base respectively, with 16 bases between them. CDR1 MNHEY and CDR2 SVGAGI come from the germline V gene. The CDR3 runs 15 residues.

The V call is TRBV2, the J call TRBJ2-5, with D unresolved. V dropped 3 bases and J dropped 5 bases, with 10 bases sitting between them. The CDR3 is 13 amino acids. Germline CDR1 and CDR2: SNHLY and FYNNEI. The CDR3 nucleotides read TGTGCCAGCAGTGATGGGTTGTCGGAGACCCAGTACTTC. This translates into CASSDGLSETQYF.

The J gene is TRBJ2-7, the V gene TRBV9; 12 nucleotides agree with TRBD1. Trimming cost V 6 bases and J 5 bases; bases outside gene matches: 6. CDR1 is SGDLS and CDR2 is YYNGEE in the germline V gene. CDR3 length: 14 residues. CDR3 bases: TGTGCCAGCAACTCCGGGACAGGGGGCCACGAGCAGTACTTC. Translation gives CASNSGTGGHEQYF.

The chain combines TRBV19 with TRBJ2-4; no clear D. The V end was cut by 3 bases, the J end by 1 base, with 7 bases between. Germline V gene data show CDR1 as LNHDA and CDR2 as SQIVND (reference sequence). The CDR3 is made up of 14 amino acids. The CDR3 reads CASSMMGAKNIQYF. DNA of the CDR3: TGTGCCAGTAGTATGATGGGGGCCAAAAACATTCAGTACTTC.

Note on this clone: Other nucleotide sequences from this sample produce the same CDR3. The genes are TRBV5-4 and TRBJ2-5; D gene ambiguous. The length of the CDR3 is 11 residues. V lost 4 bases, J lost 2 bases, and 3 bases lay in between. CDR1 is SGHNT, CDR2 YYREEE, per germline (reference sequence). CDR3 amino acids: CASSAQETQYF. The CDR3 coding sequence is TGTGCCAGCAGCGCACAAGAGACCCAGTACTTC. Combining the CDR3 with reference TRBV5-4 and TRBJ2-5 gives the whole variable domain ETGVTQSPTHLIKTRGQQVTLRCSSQSGHNTVSWYQQALGQGPQFIFQYYREEENGRGNFPPRFSGLQFPNYSSELNVNALELDDSALYLCASSAQETQYFGPGTRLLVL.

The chain carries TRBV11-2 and TRBJ1-5; weak D call: TRBD1 (6 bases). V was cut by 5 bases and J by 1 base, with 12 bases left in between. From germline, CDR1 is SGHAT and CDR2 FQNNGV. The CDR3 is 15 residues long. CDR3 in amino acids: CASSRFQGSNQPQHF. The CDR3 DNA follows: TGTGCCAGCAGCCGGTTTCAGGGGAGCAATCAGCCCCAGCATTTT.

A word on this clone: A read error may explain this, as a much larger clone is one base away. The chain links TRBV9 to TRBJ1-1, with D possibly being TRBD1 (6 bases). In germline, CDR1 is SGDLS, CDR2 YYNGEE. Between the trimmed V and J ends, which lost 5 bases and 1 base, there was a span of 9 bases. This CDR3 comprises 13 residues. CDR3 nucleotide sequence: TGTGCCAGCAGTTCGGGACAGAACACTGAAGCTTTCTTT. It encodes CASSSGQNTEAFF.

V gene TRBV19 combines with J gene TRBJ2-3; D possibly corresponds to TRBD1 (5 bases). There are 15 residues in the CDR3. Germline V gene data show CDR1 as LNHDA and CDR2 as SQIVND (reference sequence). V was pared by 3 bases and J by 2 bases, with 12 bases between. CDR3 loop: CASSMGLGPTDTQYF. CDR3 DNA: TGTGCCAGTAGTATGGGGCTGGGCCCCACAGATACGCAGTATTTT.

This clone was recorded a few times. This chain connects TRBV19 to TRBJ2-3; D is unclear. In germline, CDR1 is LNHDA, CDR2 SQIVND (reference sequence). Trimming cost V 3 bases and J 2 bases, with 12 bases left between them. The CDR3 is made up of 15 amino acids. The CDR3 loop is CASSMGLTFTDTQYF. The CDR3 nucleotides read TGTGCCAGTAGTATGGGCTTAACCTTCACAGATACGCAGTATTTT.

The chain recombines TRBV18 with TRBJ2-1, with a tentative D call TRBD2 (6 bases). The CDR3 spans 14 residues. CDR1 and CDR2 (germline): KGHSH, LQKENI. The germline V and J ends were trimmed by 1 base and 6 bases, with 10 bases remaining between them. The CDR3 nucleotides are TGTGCCAGCTCACCACGGGAGGACTCCAATGAGCAGTTCTTC. The encoded protein is CASSPREDSNEQFF.

The chain recombines TRBV5-1 with TRBJ2-5, with TRBD1 matching over 8 bases. The CDR3 sequence is 16 residues long. Germline V lookup: CDR1 SGHRS, CDR2 YFSETQ. V trimming: 3 bases; J trimming: 4 bases; junction bases outside the gene matches: 11. CDR3 residues: CASSSDQGAGRETQYF. The CDR3 nucleotides read TGCGCCAGCAGCTCCGACCAGGGGGCCGGGAGAGAGACCCAGTACTTC. The whole variable domain, remainder taken from reference TRBV5-1 and TRBJ2-5, is KAGVTQTPRYLIKTRGQQVTLSCSPISGHRSVSWYQQTPGQGLQFLFEYFSETQRNKGNFPGRFSGRQFSNSRSEMNVSTLELGDSALYLCASSSDQGAGRETQYFGPGTRLLVL.

This clone was recorded once. V gene TRBV7-8 combines with J gene TRBJ2-7; 8 nucleotides align to TRBD2. The CDR3 consists of 12 residues. Trimming at V came to 3 bases and at J to 6 bases, leaving 1 base not matched to a gene. Germline V gives CDR1 SGHVS, CDR2 FQNEAQ. For the CDR3, the DNA is TGTGCCAGCAGCTTTCGGGGGGGCGAGCAGTACTTC. It translates to CASSFRGGEQYF.

The rearrangement uses TRBV7-2 and TRBJ2-7, with TRBD2 as a possible D gene (6 bases). CDR1 SGHTA and CDR2 FQGNSA come from the germline V gene. Deletions cut 8 bases from V and 4 bases from J, with 18 bases between. The CDR3 is 14 amino acids. CDR3 residues: CASGPSTGVYEQYF. CDR3 coding DNA: TGTGCCAGCGGACCATCGACGGGGGTTTACGAGCAGTACTTC.

This clone showed up just once. V is TRBV5-6 and J is TRBJ2-7; TRBD2 aligns across 8 bases. Germline assignment: CDR1 SGHDT and CDR2 YYEEEE. The CDR3 is 17 amino acids. With V trimmed by 3 bases and J by 9 bases, 20 bases remained unmatched. The CDR3: CASSSSQGAGGPRGQYF. Here the CDR3 DNA reads TGTGCCAGCAGCTCGTCACAAGGGGCGGGAGGCCCCCGTGGGCAGTACTTC.

The chain carries TRBV5-4 and TRBJ1-2, with 10 positions matching TRBD1. This CDR3 contains 17 residues. Germline assignment: CDR1 SGHNT and CDR2 YYREEE (reference sequence). V was clipped by 0 bases and J by 5 bases; unmatched bases: 10. CDR3 sequence (DNA): TGTGCCAGCAGCTTGGGGGGGCCGGGACAGGGGAGTTATGGCTACACCTTC. Protein product: CASSLGGPGQGSYGYTF.

The CDR3 DNA follows: TGTGCCAGCAGCTTAGTGGGGGGCGCAGCGGGCCCCTACGAGCAGTACTTC. It translates to CASSLVGGAAGPYEQYF. The V gene is TRBV7-2, the J gene TRBJ2-7; D assignment may be TRBD1 or TRBD2 (6 bases each). The length of the CDR3 is 17 residues. Germline V lookup: CDR1 SGHTA, CDR2 FQGNSA. The V gene lost 1 base and the J gene lost 2 bases, with 18 bases spanning the gap.

The V gene is TRBV2, the J gene TRBJ2-2; D uncertain. Germline lookup yields CDR1 SNHLY and CDR2 FYNNEI. With 7 bases removed from V and 0 bases from J, the gap between germline ends came to 6 bases. The CDR3 runs 13 residues. DNA of the CDR3: TGTGCCAGCACCCGCACGAACACCGGGGAGCTGTTTTTT. It translates to CASTRTNTGELFF.

The CDR3 reads CASSKGCEQYF. CDR3 nucleotides: TGTGCCAGCAGCAAGGGATGCGAGCAGTACTTC. The chain links TRBV21-1 to TRBJ2-7. TRBV21-1 counts as a pseudogene. This CDR3 is built from 11 residues.